This entry lists 6 T cell receptor beta chains sequenced from one sample in a study of cytomegalovirus exposure and HLA in healthy donors. Assay: immunoSEQ multiplex PCR; the TCRdb copy retains only in-frame clones and omits some. The sample holds tens of thousands of clones, approximately 96% seen once. The sample comprised PBMCs. These TCRs come from a woman aged 18-30 years in good health and CMV-seropositive.

The genes are TRBV7-2 and TRBJ1-1, with TRBD1 identical over 10 bases. CDR1 is SGHTA, CDR2 FQGNSA, per germline. This CDR3 has 17 residues. The trim removed 5 bases at V and 0 bases at J, leaving 9 bases unmatched. CDR3 in DNA: TGTGCCAGCAGCGAAATGACAGGGGGCTTTATGAACACTGAAGCTTTCTTT. It specifies CASSEMTGGFMNTEAFF.

This chain uses TRBV5-6 with TRBJ1-1; D is possibly TRBD1 (5 bases). The V end was cut by 0 bases, the J end by 0 bases, with 6 bases between. The germline CDR1 and CDR2 sequences are SGHDT and YYEEEE. The CDR3 length is 14 residues. The CDR3: CASSLVGVNTEAFF. The CDR3 coding sequence is TGTGCCAGCAGCTTGGTAGGGGTGAACACTGAAGCTTTCTTT.

The chain carries TRBV9 and TRBJ1-4; 9 bases line up with TRBD1. V lost 3 bases to trimming and J lost 8 bases; unmatched junction nucleotides: 8. Germline V gene sequence: CDR1 SGDLS, CDR2 YYNGEE. This CDR3 has 15 amino acids. DNA of the CDR3: TGTGCCAGCAGCGCCACAGGGGGCACATTCGAAAAACTGTTTTTT. Translated: CASSATGGTFEKLFF.

V gene TRBV19 combines with J gene TRBJ2-2; 8 bases line up with TRBD1. This CDR3 region has 14 residues. Germline loops: CDR1 LNHDA, CDR2 SQIVND (reference sequence). Trimming cost V 6 bases and J 4 bases; bases outside gene matches: 4. The CDR3 spells CASRETGATGELFF. The DNA of the CDR3 is TGTGCCAGTAGGGAGACAGGGGCCACCGGGGAGCTGTTTTTT. Full variable domain (remainder filled in from reference TRBV19 and TRBJ2-2): DGGITQSPKYLFRKEGQNVTLSCEQNLNHDAMYWYRQDPGQGLRLIYYSQIVNDFQKGDIAEGYSVSREKKESFPLTVTSAQKNPTAFYLCASRETGATGELFFGEGSRLTVL.

The rearrangement uses TRBV6-5 and TRBJ2-7, with D possibly being TRBD1 (6 bases). Germline V gene data show CDR1 as MNHEY and CDR2 as SVGAGI. The length of the CDR3 is 15 residues. Deletions cut 7 bases from V and 0 bases from J, with 16 bases between. The CDR3 coding sequence is TGTGCCAGCACTCGGGCCGGGACAAGCTCCTACGAGCAGTACTTC. This translates into CASTRAGTSSYEQYF.

The chain carries TRBV25-1 and TRBJ1-6; D is undetermined. The CDR3 extends over 13 amino acids. With 0 bases removed from V and 7 bases from J, the gap between germline ends came to 4 bases. From germline, CDR1 is MGHDK and CDR2 SYGVNS. CDR3 region: CASSEYRNSPLHF. CDR3 bases: TGTGCCAGCAGTGAATACCGGAATTCACCCCTCCACTTT. Full variable domain (rest looked up from reference TRBV25-1 and TRBJ1-6): EADIYQTPRYLVIGTGKKITLECSQTMGHDKMYWYQQDPGMELHLIHYSYGVNSTEKGDLSSESTVSRIRTEHFPLTLESARPSHTSQYLCASSEYRNSPLHFGNGTRLTVT.